This T cell receptor beta chain was sequenced during a study of T cell responses to AZD1222 COVID-19 vaccine. Findings and limits, study-wide: The study reported that nearly half of spike-specific TCRs target unmutated variant regions. Repertoires were obtained only post-peak T cell response. White British people made up most donors, females outnumbered males, and clonal diversity was possibly underestimated. Increases in Spike-specific TCR breadth and depth were seen after two AZD1222 doses.

As to this clone: The antigen remains undetermined.

Generated by immunoSEQ multiplex PCR, the TCRdb table keeps only in-frame clones and is missing some. The sample holds nearly 110,000 clones; approximately 88% are singletons and the top ten take roughly 7%. The CDR3 has 12 amino acids. CDR1 SGHNT and CDR2 YYREEE come from the germline V gene (reference sequence). Trimming shortened V by 4 bases and J by 5 bases, and 9 bases separated the two germline ends. The sequence was collected from an adult in good health. The rearrangement links TRBV5-4 to TRBJ1-1; D uncertain. Material: peripheral blood, obtained on day 0 of AZD1222 vaccination. The CDR3 spells CASSGRRTEAFF. DNA of the CDR3: TGTGCCAGCAGCGGGCGGCGTACTGAAGCTTTCTTT.